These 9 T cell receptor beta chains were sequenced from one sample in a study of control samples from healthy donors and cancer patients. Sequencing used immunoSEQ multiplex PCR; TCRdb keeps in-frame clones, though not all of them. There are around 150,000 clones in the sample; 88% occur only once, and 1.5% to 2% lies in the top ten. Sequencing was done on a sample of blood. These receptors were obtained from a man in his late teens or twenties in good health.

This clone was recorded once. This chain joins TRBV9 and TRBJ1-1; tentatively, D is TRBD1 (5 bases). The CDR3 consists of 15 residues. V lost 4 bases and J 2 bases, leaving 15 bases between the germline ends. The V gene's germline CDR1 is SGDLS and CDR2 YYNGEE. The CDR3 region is CASSFRDGQNTEAFF. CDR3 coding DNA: TGTGCCAGCAGCTTTCGGGACGGACAAAACACTGAAGCTTTCTTT.

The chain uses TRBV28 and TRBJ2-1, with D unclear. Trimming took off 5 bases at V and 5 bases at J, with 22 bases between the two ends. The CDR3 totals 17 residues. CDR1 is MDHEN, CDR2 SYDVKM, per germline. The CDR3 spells CASSPSTLPLTHNEQFF. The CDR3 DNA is TGTGCCAGCAGTCCATCGACGCTCCCCCTGACCCACAATGAGCAGTTCTTC.

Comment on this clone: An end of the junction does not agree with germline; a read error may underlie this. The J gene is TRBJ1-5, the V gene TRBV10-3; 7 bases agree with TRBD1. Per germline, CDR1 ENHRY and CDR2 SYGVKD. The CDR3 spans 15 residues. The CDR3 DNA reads TGTGTCATCAGTGACGAGGGGGCTAGCAATCAGCCCCAGCATTTT. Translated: CVISDEGASNQPQHF.

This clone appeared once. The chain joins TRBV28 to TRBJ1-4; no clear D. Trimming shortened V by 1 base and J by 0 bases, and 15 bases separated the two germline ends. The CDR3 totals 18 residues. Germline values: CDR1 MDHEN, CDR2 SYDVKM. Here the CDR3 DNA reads TGTGCCAGCAGTTTATATGGCGAAGGACTTGCAACTAATGAAAAACTGTTTTTT. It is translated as CASSLYGEGLATNEKLFF. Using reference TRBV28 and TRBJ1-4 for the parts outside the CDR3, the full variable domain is DVKVTQSSRYLVKRTGEKVFLECVQDMDHENMFWYRQDPGLGLRLIYFSYDVKMKEKGDIPEGYSVSREKKERFSLILESASTNQTSMYLCASSLYGEGLATNEKLFFGSGTQLSVL.

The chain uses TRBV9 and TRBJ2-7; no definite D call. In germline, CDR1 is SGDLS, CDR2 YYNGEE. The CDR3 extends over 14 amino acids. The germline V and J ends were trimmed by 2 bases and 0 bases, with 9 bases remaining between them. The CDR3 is CASSVTDLSYEQYF. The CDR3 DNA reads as TGTGCCAGCAGCGTTACCGACCTCTCCTACGAGCAGTACTTC. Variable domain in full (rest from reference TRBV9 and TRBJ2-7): DSGVTQTPKHLITATGQRVTLRCSPRSGDLSVYWYQQSLDQGLQFLIQYYNGEERAKGNILERFSAQQFPDLHSELNLSSLELGDSALYFCASSVTDLSYEQYFGPGTRLTVT.

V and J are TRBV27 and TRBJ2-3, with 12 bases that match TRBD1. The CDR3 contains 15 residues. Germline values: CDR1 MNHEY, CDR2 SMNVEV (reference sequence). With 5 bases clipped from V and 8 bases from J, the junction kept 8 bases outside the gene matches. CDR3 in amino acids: CASSSSGTGGGTQYF. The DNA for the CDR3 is TGTGCCAGCAGTAGTTCCGGGACAGGGGGCGGTACGCAGTATTTT.

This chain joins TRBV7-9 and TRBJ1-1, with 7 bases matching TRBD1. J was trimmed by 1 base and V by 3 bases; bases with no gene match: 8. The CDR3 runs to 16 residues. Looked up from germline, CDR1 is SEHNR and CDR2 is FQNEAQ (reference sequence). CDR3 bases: TGTGCCAGCAGCTTCCCCAGGGGGTTCGGGAACACTGAAGCTTTCTTT. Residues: CASSFPRGFGNTEAFF.

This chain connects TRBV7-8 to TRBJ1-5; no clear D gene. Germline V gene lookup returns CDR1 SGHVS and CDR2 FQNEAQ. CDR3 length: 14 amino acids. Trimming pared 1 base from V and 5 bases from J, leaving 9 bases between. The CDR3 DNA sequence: TGTGCCAGCAGCTTAGGGGCGCTCCATCAGCCCCAGCATTTT. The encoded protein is CASSLGALHQPQHF.

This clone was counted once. The CDR3, as DNA: TGTGCCAGCAGTGACGGGGGAGGGGAGTCCTACGAGCAGTACTTC. Translating gives CASSDGGGESYEQYF. The rearrangement links TRBV2 to TRBJ2-7; 7 bases align to TRBD2. In germline, CDR1 is SNHLY, CDR2 FYNNEI. V lost 3 bases to trimming and J lost 1 base; unmatched junction nucleotides: 6. The CDR3 length is 15 residues.